This TCR beta chain was recorded in a study of blood T cell repertoires in COVID-19. Study context: Both acute and convalescent COVID-19 samples were obtained from the United States, Italy and Spain. The cDNA or gDNA used as material had been derived from T cells, B-cell-depleted T cells, or PBMCs.

V trimming: 6 bases; J trimming: 6 bases; junction bases outside the gene matches: 14. This CDR3 spans 16 amino acids. Germline CDR1 and CDR2: SNHLY and FYNNEI. The authors' processing: How many nucleated cells were present was estimated from reference gene primer amplification. The method was immunoSEQ multiplex PCR; TCRdb's version includes in-frame clones alone and lacks a portion of them. V and J calls and clone size follow that table, whereas D and trimming were derived from the DNA. There are about 180,000 clones in the sample; roughly 88% occur only once, and over 6.5% lies in the top ten. This clone was seen once.

The clonotype comes from a woman aged 40 to 50 with COVID-19, enrolled during active disease. V is TRBV2 and J is TRBJ1-2, with 9 bases matching TRBD1. The sample consisted of peripheral blood. CDR3 bases: TGTGCCAGCAGGTCGGACAGGGGCCCCTCAGGTCATGGCTACACCTTC. Encoded protein: CASRSDRGPSGHGYTF.